The next 32 T cell receptor beta chains were all read from a single sample in a study of T cell repertoires in aging, cancer and after chemotherapy. Rearranged V-D-J TRB sequences were amplified with a mixed TRB-A/B primer pool. Each CDR3 protein gets one entry after TCRdb re-called the multiplex PCR reads with MiXCR. The sample holds about 2,400 distinct CDR3 sequences, less than 60% seen once. Amplification of TCR beta used genomic DNA extracted from peripheral blood. The source material was blood. Receptors originate from a human donor with a blood cancer.

The chain combines TRBV20-1 with TRBJ1-2; perhaps TRBD1 as D (5 bases). This CDR3 comprises 14 residues. Germline V gene lookup returns CDR1 DFQATT and CDR2 SNEGSKA (reference sequence). Trimming stripped 3 bases from V and 8 bases from J, with 19 bases between. The CDR3 loop is CSASSTWGESGYTF. CDR3 DNA: TGCAGTGCTAGCTCCACGTGGGGGGAGTCCGGCTACACCTTC.

Only a few counts were recorded for this clonotype. The chain joins TRBV30 to TRBJ2-3; 11 positions match TRBD2. Germline assignment: CDR1 GTSNPN and CDR2 SVGIG (reference sequence). This CDR3 is 16 amino acids long. V lost 3 bases to trimming and J lost 6 bases; unmatched junction nucleotides: 11. The CDR3 is CAWRHILAGGGDTQYF. The CDR3 coding sequence is TGTGCCTGGAGACACATTCTAGCGGGGGGTGGGGATACGCAGTATTTT.

The chain links TRBV29-1 to TRBJ2-3; tentatively, D is TRBD1 or TRBD2 (5 bases each). With 1 base removed from V and 6 bases from J, the gap between germline ends came to 14 bases. The CDR3 loop spans 14 amino acids. Germline V gives CDR1 SQVTM, CDR2 ANQGSEA. CDR3 protein: CSVEGPIGDDTQYF. In DNA form, the CDR3 reads TGCAGCGTTGAAGGACCAATAGGGGACGATACGCAGTATTTT.

The chain uses TRBV5-6 and TRBJ1-6, with TRBD1 matching 7 bases. V shed 2 bases, J shed 6 bases, and the junction held 5 bases outside the gene matches. The germline V gene has CDR1 SGHDT and CDR2 YYEEEE. CDR3 length: 15 amino acids. CDR3 bases: TGTGCCAGCAGCTTCCAGAACAGGGGTAATTCACCCCTCCACTTT. It specifies CASSFQNRGNSPLHF.

The sample holds a few counts of this clonotype. This rearrangement joins TRBV12-3 or TRBV12-4 to TRBJ1-2, with D tentatively TRBD1 (5 bases). V was pared by 4 bases and J by 5 bases, with 17 bases between. The CDR3 is made up of 15 amino acids. The CDR3 region is CASSSYGGSVYGYTF. In DNA form, the CDR3 reads TGTGCCAGCAGTTCTTACGGGGGATCCGTATATGGCTACACCTTC.

The gene calls are TRBV7-9 and TRBJ2-7, with D possibly being TRBD2 (5 bases). Trimming pared 1 base from V and 1 base from J, leaving 8 bases between. Germline V gene lookup returns CDR1 SEHNR and CDR2 FQNEAQ (reference sequence). The CDR3 totals 14 residues. CDR3 bases: TGTGCCAGCAGCTTAGGGGCGGGTTCCTACGAGCAGTACTTC. Its translation: CASSLGAGSYEQYF.

The rearrangement uses TRBV7-9 and TRBJ1-4; perhaps TRBD1 as D (5 bases). This CDR3 has 13 residues. CDR1 and CDR2 (germline): SEHNR, FQNEAQ (reference sequence). V was shortened by 1 base and J by 8 bases, with 8 bases between the two germline ends. CDR3 bases: TGTGCCAGCAGCTTAGGCGGGGCGGAAAAACTGTTTTTT. It codes for CASSLGGAEKLFF.

This CDR3 reads CASSLGTGGTGELFF. CDR3 nucleotides: TGTGCCAGCAGCTTGGGGACAGGGGGTACCGGGGAGCTGTTTTTT. The V and J genes are TRBV5-6 and TRBJ2-2; 10 nucleotides line up with TRBD1. This CDR3 is 15 amino acids long. The germline CDR1 and CDR2 sequences are SGHDT and YYEEEE. Trimming removed 0 bases from V and 5 bases from J; junction bases left unmatched: 1.

The table lists this clonotype with a few counts. This chain joins TRBV29-1 and TRBJ2-3; no firm D call. The CDR3 extends over 14 amino acids. The ends were cut back, 5 bases at V and 11 bases at J, with 23 bases in the middle. From germline, CDR1 is SQVTM and CDR2 ANQGSEA. The CDR3 sequence: CSVLESASHEKQYF. The DNA for the CDR3 is TGCAGCGTTCTCGAGTCCGCCTCCCACGAGAAGCAGTATTTT.

With regard to this clonotype: A clone one base away is much larger, so this may be a read error. The genes are TRBV6-5 and TRBJ2-5; D might be TRBD2 (7 bases). Between the trimmed V and J ends, which lost 10 bases and 5 bases, there was a span of 20 bases. The CDR3 is 14 amino acids. Germline V gives CDR1 MNHEY, CDR2 SVGAGI. The CDR3, as DNA: TGTGCCACTAGAAGGGAGGGGGGCGGTGAGACCCAGTACTTC. This sequence encodes CATRREGGGETQYF.

The V and J genes are TRBV5-4 and TRBJ2-3, with D possibly TRBD2 on 6 matching bases. CDR1 is SGHNT and CDR2 is YYREEE in the germline V gene (reference sequence). This CDR3 is built from 17 residues. Trimming took 4 bases from V and 0 from J, leaving 18 bases between them. CDR3 protein: CASSRRPGVTSTDTQYF. CDR3 nucleotides: TGTGCCAGCAGCCGGAGGCCGGGGGTGACTAGCACAGATACGCAGTATTTT. Together with reference TRBV5-4 and TRBJ2-3, the CDR3 gives the full variable domain: ETGVTQSPTHLIKTRGQQVTLRCSSQSGHNTVSWYQQALGQGPQFIFQYYREEENGRGNFPPRFSGLQFPNYSSELNVNALELDDSALYLCASSRRPGVTSTDTQYFGPGTRLTVL.

The gene calls are TRBV20-1 and TRBJ2-7; D is possibly TRBD1 or TRBD2 (5 bases each). Between the trimmed V and J ends, which lost 6 bases and 2 bases, there was a span of 17 bases. Germline loops: CDR1 DFQATT, CDR2 SNEGSKA (reference sequence). This CDR3 comprises 14 residues. CDR3 protein: CSATVSGDPYEQYF. DNA of the CDR3: TGCAGTGCCACCGTTTCTGGGGACCCCTACGAGCAGTACTTC.

The gene calls are TRBV10-3 and TRBJ2-2; the match to TRBD1 covers 11 bases. V was clipped by 4 bases and J by 6 bases; unmatched bases: 4. This CDR3 comprises 15 residues. The V gene's germline CDR1 is ENHRY and CDR2 SYGVKD. The CDR3 loop reads CAISGPGQGAGELFF. The CDR3 DNA follows: TGTGCCATCAGTGGGCCGGGACAGGGGGCCGGGGAGCTGTTTTTT.

In regard to this clonotype: A read error may explain this, as a much larger clone is one base away. V and J are TRBV30 and TRBJ1-5; D unclear. Germline-derived CDR1 and CDR2 are GTSNPN and SVGIG (reference sequence). This CDR3 is built from 12 residues. The CDR3: CAWSLTDQHQHF. As DNA, the CDR3 is TGTGCCTGGAGTCTTACGGATCAGCACCAGCATTTT. Based on the CDR3 plus reference TRBV30 and TRBJ1-5, the full variable domain is SQTIHQWPATLVQPVGSPLSLECTVEGTSNPNLYWYRQAAGRGLQLLFYSVGIGQISSEVPQNLSASRPQDRQFILSSKKLLLSDSGFYLCAWSLTDQHQHFGDGTRLSIL.

This clonotype was picked up one time. Given the absence of the conserved phenylalanine or tryptophan at the CDR3 end, a read error is likely. V usage is TRBV5-4 and J usage is TRBJ2-7; D possibly uses TRBD1 or TRBD2 (6 bases each). This CDR3 contains 15 residues. Germline V CDR1 and CDR2: SGHNT, YYREEE (reference sequence). V was shortened by 2 bases and J by 6 bases, with 18 bases between the two germline ends. This chain's CDR3 is CASSLIRGARREQYL. The DNA of the CDR3 is TGTGCCAGCAGCTTAATTAGGGGGGCTCGTCGCGAGCAGTACCTC.

This sequence joins TRBV29-1 and TRBJ2-2, with no clear D. The CDR3 covers 14 residues. From germline, CDR1 is SQVTM and CDR2 ANQGSEA. The V and J ends lost 7 bases and 0 bases respectively, with 12 bases between them. The CDR3 reads CSASTDANTGELFF. The CDR3 coding sequence is TGCAGCGCTTCGACTGATGCGAACACCGGGGAGCTGTTTTTT.

This clonotype turned up a few times. V gene TRBV6-5 combines with J gene TRBJ1-2, with 9 bases that match TRBD1. V lost 5 bases to trimming and J lost 5 bases; unmatched junction nucleotides: 18. The CDR3 length is 18 residues. In germline, CDR1 is MNHEY, CDR2 SVGAGI. In DNA, the CDR3 is TGTGCCAGCAGTCCCTTAGGGGGACAGGGAGGGGGACTATATGGCTACACCTTC. It is translated as CASSPLGGQGGGLYGYTF.

J is TRBJ1-3 and V is TRBV6-5; D gene unclear. V was shortened by 5 bases and J by 6 bases, with 14 bases between the two germline ends. The length of the CDR3 is 14 residues. Per germline, CDR1 MNHEY and CDR2 SVGAGI. The CDR3 loop is CASSRRDRKNTIYF. DNA of the CDR3: TGTGCCAGCAGTAGAAGGGATAGGAAAAACACCATATATTTT.

The chain uses TRBV5-6 and TRBJ2-5, with TRBD2 as a possible D gene (7 bases). V shed 3 bases and J shed 4 bases, with 25 bases lying between them. CDR1 is SGHDT, CDR2 YYEEEE, per germline. The CDR3 consists of 18 residues. CDR3 amino acids: CASSSDLLGGGGRETQYF. CDR3 DNA sequence: TGTGCCAGCAGCTCCGATTTATTAGGGGGGGGCGGTAGAGAGACCCAGTACTTC.

This sequence joins TRBV6-1 and TRBJ2-7; 9 bases are shared with TRBD1. V lost 6 bases to trimming and J lost 5 bases; unmatched junction nucleotides: 8. This CDR3 has 14 residues. CDR1 and CDR2 (germline): MNHNS, SASEGT. The CDR3 loop is CASSYGQGLDEQYF. For the CDR3, the DNA is TGTGCCAGCAGCTATGGACAGGGGCTCGACGAGCAGTACTTC.

This clonotype was counted only a few times. The J gene is TRBJ2-3, the V gene TRBV12-3 or TRBV12-4, with D uncertain. V shed 6 bases and J shed 4 bases, with 8 bases lying between them. The CDR3 contains 12 residues. As DNA, the CDR3 is TGTGCCAGCAGCTCCACCTCAGATACGCAGTATTTT. Amino acids: CASSSTSDTQYF.

V usage is TRBV15 and J usage is TRBJ2-2; TRBD1 aligns across 10 bases. The CDR3 has 16 residues. The ends lost 8 bases at V and 0 bases at J; junction bases unmatched: 6. Germline-derived CDR1 and CDR2 are LNHNV and YYDKDF (reference sequence). The CDR3 loop reads CATLRGQGSNTGELFF. The DNA of the CDR3 is TGTGCCACCTTACGGGGACAGGGGTCGAACACCGGGGAGCTGTTTTTT. Full variable domain (missing parts from reference TRBV15 and TRBJ2-2): DAMVIQNPRYQVTQFGKPVTLSCSQTLNHNVMYWYQQKSSQAPKLLFHYYDKDFNNEADTPDNFQSRRPNTSFCFLDIRSPGLGDTAMYLCATLRGQGSNTGELFFGEGSRLTVL.

The chain combines TRBV5-6 with TRBJ2-7, with D hard to call. Looked up from germline, CDR1 is SGHDT and CDR2 is YYEEEE. The CDR3 runs to 13 residues. The V gene lost 0 bases and the J gene lost 2 bases, with 6 bases spanning the gap. In nucleotides, the CDR3 is TGTGCCAGCAGCTTGGGTCTCCCCTACGAGCAGTACTTC. Encoded protein: CASSLGLPYEQYF.

The chain joins TRBV6-5 to TRBJ2-2; perhaps TRBD1 as D (5 bases). This CDR3 spans 17 amino acids. Germline values: CDR1 MNHEY, CDR2 SVGAGI. Trimming left V 7 bases short and J 1 base short, with 19 bases between. This CDR3 reads CASKGIQDSQNTGELFF. The DNA of the CDR3 is TGTGCCAGCAAAGGGATCCAAGACAGTCAGAACACCGGGGAGCTGTTTTTT.

This clonotype was picked up a small number of times. This chain uses TRBV5-6 with TRBJ1-2, with D possibly matching TRBD1 (5 bases). CDR1 and CDR2 (germline): SGHDT, YYEEEE. V lost 2 bases to trimming and J lost 4 bases, with 12 bases between them. This CDR3 has 14 residues. In nucleotides, the CDR3 is TGTGCCAGCAGCTTCAGGCTCGGGGGCTATGGCTACACCTTC. This encodes CASSFRLGGYGYTF.

This clonotype was recorded only once. The V and J genes are TRBV30 and TRBJ2-3; TRBD2 aligns across 9 bases. The CDR3 spans 16 residues. V was clipped by 3 bases and J by 3 bases; unmatched bases: 10. Germline V gives CDR1 GTSNPN, CDR2 SVGIG (reference sequence). The CDR3 protein is CAWRHILAGWTDTQYF. The CDR3 nucleotides are TGTGCCTGGAGACACATTCTAGCGGGGTGGACAGATACGCAGTATTTT.

The genes are TRBV5-1 and TRBJ2-1; 8 positions agree with TRBD1. The CDR3 is made up of 15 amino acids. Per germline, CDR1 SGHRS and CDR2 YFSETQ. The V gene end was trimmed by 1 base and the J gene end by 4 bases; junction bases not matched to a gene: 4. For the CDR3, the DNA is TGCGCCAGCAGCTTGAGGACAGGGAATTACAATGAGCAGTTCTTC. Its translation: CASSLRTGNYNEQFF.

On this clonotype itself: A junction boundary mismatches the germline segment, possibly from a read error. V and J are TRBV6-5 and TRBJ1-6; 7 nucleotides agree with TRBD1. This CDR3 spans 16 amino acids. CDR1 is MNHEY, CDR2 SVGAGI, per germline. The CDR3 DNA reads TGTGCCAGCAGTAGACGACAGGGCACCTATAATTCACCCCTCCAGTTT. Its translation is CASSRRQGTYNSPLQF.

The table lists this clonotype with a few counts. The chain is built from TRBV6-5 and TRBJ2-2, with D hard to call. This CDR3 comprises 14 residues. V was shortened by 0 bases and J by 2 bases, with 4 bases between the two germline ends. Germline CDR1 and CDR2: MNHEY and SVGAGI. The CDR3 DNA sequence: TGTGCCAGCAGTTACTCAGATAACACCGGGGAGCTGTTTTTT. Translating gives CASSYSDNTGELFF.

The CDR3 reads CASRQTQGSYNEQFF. The DNA for the CDR3 is TGTGCCAGCAGGCAAACCCAGGGCTCCTACAATGAGCAGTTCTTC. The chain has TRBV6-5 and TRBJ2-1, with D tentatively TRBD1 (5 bases). The CDR3 extends over 15 amino acids. The germline gives CDR1 MNHEY, CDR2 SVGAGI. V lost 6 bases to trimming and J lost 0 bases, with 12 bases between them.

V and J are TRBV5-6 and TRBJ1-1; D not certain. Trimming stripped 4 bases from V and 8 bases from J, with 18 bases between. The CDR3 length is 14 residues. CDR1 is SGHDT and CDR2 is YYEEEE in the germline V gene. The CDR3 sequence is CASSPLFEAPEAFF. CDR3 in DNA: TGTGCCAGCAGCCCCCTCTTCGAGGCGCCAGAAGCTTTCTTT.

The chain employs TRBV12-3 or TRBV12-4 and TRBJ2-7, with unresolved D. V was shortened by 3 bases and J by 2 bases, with 8 bases between the two germline ends. The CDR3 contains 13 residues. The CDR3 reads CASSFASTYEQYF. The CDR3 nucleotides are TGTGCCAGCAGTTTCGCTAGTACCTACGAGCAGTACTTC.